These 21 T cell receptor beta chains were sequenced from one sample in a study of patients with pleural tuberculosis. One entry per CDR3 protein, called by TCRdb with MiXCR from the reads. This table holds almost 30,000 distinct CDR3 sequences, 15% to 20% found once. Sequencing was performed on peripheral blood. These TCRs come from a human donor with pleural tuberculosis.

This clonotype was recorded many times. The chain employs TRBV20-1 and TRBJ2-7; 11 nucleotides agree with TRBD2. Trimming cost V 0 bases and J 6 bases; bases outside gene matches: 16. This CDR3 has 18 residues. Germline lookup yields CDR1 DFQATT and CDR2 SNEGSKA (reference sequence). The CDR3 here is CSARDPGPLTSGRGEQYF. CDR3 bases: TGCAGTGCTAGAGATCCGGGGCCCCTAACTAGCGGGAGAGGCGAGCAGTACTTC.

This clonotype has ten or more counts. The CDR3, as DNA: TGTGCCAGCAGCCCCGGGGGGCCCAGAGGGTGGGAGCAGTACTTC. Its translation: CASSPGGPRGWEQYF. The chain carries TRBV6-1 and TRBJ2-7, with a possible D match to TRBD2 (7 bases). CDR3 length equals 15 residues. The V end was cut by 6 bases, the J end by 7 bases, with 22 bases between. Germline CDR1 reads MNHNS; CDR2 reads SASEGT.

This clonotype was seen at least ten times. The genes are TRBV2 and TRBJ2-3, with TRBD1 matching over 7 bases. The germline CDR1 and CDR2 sequences are SNHLY and FYNNEI. After removal of 4 bases from V and 2 bases from J, the junction contained 3 bases not matched to a gene. The CDR3 extends over 14 amino acids. CDR3 residues: CASSAQGITDTQYF. CDR3 DNA: TGTGCCAGCAGTGCACAGGGGATCACAGATACGCAGTATTTT.

Many counts were recorded for this clonotype. The chain combines TRBV20-1 with TRBJ1-2, with 8 bases fitting TRBD1. V lost 6 bases to trimming and J lost 7 bases; unmatched junction nucleotides: 7. The CDR3 is 12 amino acids. From germline, CDR1 is DFQATT and CDR2 SNEGSKA (reference sequence). CDR3 DNA: TGCAGTGCCCGGACAGGGACGGGTGGCTACACCTTC. It codes for CSARTGTGGYTF.

A note on this clonotype: Its ends do not fully match the called genes, so a read error is possible. The J gene is TRBJ1-1, the V gene TRBV7-2, with TRBD1 as a possible D gene (5 bases). Germline V gene sequence: CDR1 SGHTA, CDR2 FQGNSA. The CDR3 totals 15 residues. The CDR3 sequence: CASSLLGAKNTEAFF. CDR3 in DNA: TGTGCCAGCAGCTTATTAGGGGCAAAGAACACTGAAGCTTTCTTC.

The rearrangement links TRBV19 to TRBJ2-1; tentative D call: TRBD2 (6 bases). Looked up from germline, CDR1 is LNHDA and CDR2 is SQIVND (reference sequence). V lost 4 bases and J 3 bases, leaving 31 bases between the germline ends. This CDR3 spans 21 amino acids. CDR3 bases: TGTGCCAGTAGTACGGGATCCAGGGCCGGCACGAGCGGGTCCTACTACAATGAGCAGTTCTTC. It translates to CASSTGSRAGTSGSYYNEQFF.

This clonotype appeared many times. A much larger clonotype is one base distant, so this may be a read error. This chain connects TRBV24-1 to TRBJ2-6, with D tentatively TRBD1 (5 bases). CDR3 length equals 16 residues. CDR1 is KGHDR, CDR2 SFDVKD, per germline. The CDR3 DNA follows: TGTGCCACCAGTGCCTGGACGGCCTCTGGGGCCAACGCCCTGACTTTC. Its translation is CATSAWTASGANALTF.

This clonotype was counted ten times or more. The V gene is TRBV7-9, the J gene TRBJ1-1; D is unresolved. V lost 0 bases, J lost 1 base, and 9 bases lay in between. CDR1 is SEHNR and CDR2 is FQNEAQ in the germline V gene (reference sequence). CDR3 size: 15 residues. CDR3 DNA sequence: TGTGCCAGCAGCTTAGCGGGGAGAGCGAACACTGAAGCTTTCTTT. It specifies CASSLAGRANTEAFF. Together with reference TRBV7-9 and TRBJ1-1, the CDR3 gives the full variable domain: DTGVSQNPRHKITKRGQNVTFRCDPISEHNRLYWYRQTLGQGPEFLTYFQNEAQLEKSRLLSDRFSAERPKGSFSTLEIQRTEQGDSAMYLCASSLAGRANTEAFFGQGTRLTVV.

This clonotype was counted ten times or more. This chain connects TRBV28 to TRBJ1-2; 7 bases line up with TRBD1. The germline V gene has CDR1 MDHEN and CDR2 SYDVKM. This CDR3 is built from 13 residues. The J segment lost 6 bases and the V segment lost 2 bases, leaving 3 bases of the junction unmatched. The CDR3 DNA is TGTGCCAGCAGTTTAACAGGGGAGGATGGCTACACCTTC. This sequence encodes CASSLTGEDGYTF.

This clonotype was seen ten or more times. The V and J genes are TRBV4-1 and TRBJ1-1; D remains unclear. With 1 base removed from V and 1 base from J, the gap between germline ends came to 16 bases. Germline CDR1 MGHRA, CDR2 YSYEKL. CDR3 length: 17 amino acids. The CDR3 here is CASSQVGVKGKNTEAFF. The CDR3 DNA reads as TGCGCCAGCAGCCAAGTGGGTGTGAAGGGTAAGAACACTGAAGCTTTCTTT.

This clonotype was seen ten or more times. The chain uses TRBV2 and TRBJ1-5; 10 nucleotides match TRBD1. The V segment lost 7 bases and the J segment 3 bases; nucleotides outside the gene matches: 6. Germline V gene lookup returns CDR1 SNHLY and CDR2 FYNNEI. This CDR3 region has 15 residues. DNA of the CDR3: TGTGCCAGCACCAGGGACAGGGGATACAATCAGCCCCAGCATTTT. Its protein is CASTRDRGYNQPQHF. Full variable domain (outside the CDR3, taken from reference TRBV2 and TRBJ1-5): EPEVTQTPSHQVTQMGQEVILRCVPISNHLYFYWYRQILGQKVEFLVSFYNNEISEKSEIFDDQFSVERPDGSNFTLKIRSTKLEDSAMYFCASTRDRGYNQPQHFGDGTRLSIL.

This clonotype rates as medium-sized. The rearrangement joins TRBV27 to TRBJ1-3; D not resolved. V dropped 1 base and J dropped 4 bases, with 11 bases sitting between them. CDR1 and CDR2 from the germline V gene are MNHEY and SMNVEV (reference sequence). The CDR3 runs 15 residues. CDR3 coding DNA: TGTGCCAGCAGTTTATTTGGAATTGAGGGAAACACCATATATTTT. This translates into CASSLFGIEGNTIYF.

Notes on this clonotype: A much larger clone lies one base from this, so it may be a read error. This chain connects TRBV5-1 to TRBJ1-5; 10 bases fit TRBD1. CDR1 and CDR2 from the germline V gene are SGHRS and YFSETQ. The length of the CDR3 is 15 residues. V lost 4 bases, J lost 5 bases, and 6 bases stayed unmatched. CDR3 protein: CASSPNGQGDQPQHF. For the CDR3, the DNA is TGCGCCAGCAGCCCTAACGGACAGGGGGATCAGCCCCAGCATTTT.

This clonotype was counted at least ten times. A much larger clone lies one base from this, so it may be a read error. This chain joins TRBV2 and TRBJ1-2; D uncertain. Germline CDR1 SNHLY, CDR2 FYNNEI. The CDR3 runs 14 residues. CDR3 protein: CASSEASSNYGYPF. Written as DNA, the CDR3 is TGTGCCAGCAGTGAAGCCAGTTCTAACTATGGCTACCCCTTC. The complete variable domain, with remaining parts taken from reference TRBV2 and TRBJ1-2, reads EPEVTQTPSHQVTQMGQEVILRCVPISNHLYFYWYRQILGQKVEFLVSFYNNEISEKSEIFDDQFSVERPDGSNFTLKIRSTKLEDSAMYFCASSEASSNYGYPFGSGTRLTVV.

This clonotype was detected ten times or more. This chain joins TRBV4-1 and TRBJ2-1, with D tentatively TRBD1 (6 bases). CDR3 size: 12 residues. Germline V gives CDR1 MGHRA, CDR2 YSYEKL. Trimming removed 3 bases at V and 10 bases at J, with 10 bases between. The CDR3 reads CASSHSTGEQFF. CDR3 DNA: TGCGCCAGCAGCCATTCTACAGGGGAGCAGTTCTTC.

By frequency in the sample, this clonotype is medium-sized. The chain recombines TRBV6-6 with TRBJ1-2, with D perhaps matching TRBD1 (5 bases). This CDR3 spans 14 amino acids. Deletions cut 3 bases from V and 4 bases from J, with 12 bases between. CDR1 is MNHNY, CDR2 SVGAGI, per germline (reference sequence). The CDR3 DNA reads as TGTGCCAGCAGTTATGGAGGGGTTGGCTATGGCTACACCTTC. This codes for CASSYGGVGYGYTF.

Many counts were recorded for this clonotype. The chain combines TRBV4-1 with TRBJ2-2; D unclear. The germline V gene has CDR1 MGHRA and CDR2 YSYEKL. The length of the CDR3 is 13 residues. With 0 bases removed from V and 4 bases from J, the gap between germline ends came to 3 bases. The CDR3 bases are TGCGCCAGCAGCCAAGAGAGCACCGGGGAGCTGTTTTTT. Translation: CASSQESTGELFF.

This clonotype has at least ten counts. This chain uses TRBV4-3 with TRBJ2-1; D is unresolved. Trimming cost V 0 bases and J 0 bases, with 18 bases left between them. CDR1 and CDR2 from the germline V gene are LGHNA and YSLEER. CDR3 size: 19 residues. The CDR3 nucleotides read TGCGCCAGCAGCCAAGATAGGCAAGGTTTGTTTAGCTCCTACAATGAGCAGTTCTTC. It specifies CASSQDRQGLFSSYNEQFF.

This clonotype is judged medium-sized. This rearrangement joins TRBV20-1 to TRBJ1-1; D ambiguous. V lost 2 bases and J lost 0, with 10 bases in between. The CDR3 contains 14 residues. From germline, CDR1 is DFQATT and CDR2 SNEGSKA (reference sequence). The CDR3: CSARMDGMNTEAFF. CDR3 DNA: TGCAGTGCTAGAATGGACGGCATGAACACTGAAGCTTTCTTT.

The chain is built from TRBV20-1 and TRBJ2-1, with TRBD2 matching over 9 bases. This CDR3 comprises 12 residues. Germline CDR1 and CDR2: DFQATT and SNEGSKA (reference sequence). J lost 7 bases, V lost 6 bases, and 4 bases had no gene match. The CDR3 protein is CSAPLAGNEQFF. CDR3 DNA: TGCAGTGCACCACTAGCGGGTAATGAGCAGTTCTTC.

This clonotype was seen at least ten times. The chain couples TRBV9 to TRBJ2-1, with 9 bases aligning to TRBD1. Germline V gene lookup returns CDR1 SGDLS and CDR2 YYNGEE. CDR3 length: 15 amino acids. V shed 3 bases, J shed 8 bases, and the junction held 9 bases outside the gene matches. DNA for the CDR3: TGTGCCAGCAGCGAGGACGGGACAGGGATAGATGAGCAGTTCTTC. Amino acids: CASSEDGTGIDEQFF.